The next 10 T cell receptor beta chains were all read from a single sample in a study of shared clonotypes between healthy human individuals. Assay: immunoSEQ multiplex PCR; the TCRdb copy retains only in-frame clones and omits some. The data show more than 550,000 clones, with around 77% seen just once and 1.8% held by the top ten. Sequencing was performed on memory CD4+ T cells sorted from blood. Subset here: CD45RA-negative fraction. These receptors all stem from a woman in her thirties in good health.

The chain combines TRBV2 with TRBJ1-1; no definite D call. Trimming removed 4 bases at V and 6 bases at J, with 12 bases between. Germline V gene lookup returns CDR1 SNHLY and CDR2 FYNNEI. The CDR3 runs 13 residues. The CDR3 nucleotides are TGTGCCAGCAGTGCTGGACCGAATTCTGAAGCTTTCTTT. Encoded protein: CASSAGPNSEAFF.

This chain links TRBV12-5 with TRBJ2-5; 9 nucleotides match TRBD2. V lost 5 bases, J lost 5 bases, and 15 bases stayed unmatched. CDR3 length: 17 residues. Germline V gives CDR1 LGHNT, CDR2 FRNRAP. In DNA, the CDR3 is TGTGCTAGTGGTCCCTTGCGCGGGAGGGTTGGTGCGGAGACCCAGTACTTC. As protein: CASGPLRGRVGAETQYF.

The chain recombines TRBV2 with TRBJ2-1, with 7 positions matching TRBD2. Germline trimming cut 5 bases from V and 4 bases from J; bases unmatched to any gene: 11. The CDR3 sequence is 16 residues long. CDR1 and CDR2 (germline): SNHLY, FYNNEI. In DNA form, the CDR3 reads TGTGCCAGCAGTAGATCGGGGGGTGACCCATACAATGAGCAGTTCTTC. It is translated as CASSRSGGDPYNEQFF.

The DNA of the CDR3 is TGTGCCAGCAGGTCGACAGGGCGAAATGAGCAGTTCTTC. It encodes CASRSTGRNEQFF. V is TRBV28 and J is TRBJ2-1; TRBD1 aligns across 7 bases. V shed 6 bases, J shed 7 bases, and the junction held 6 bases outside the gene matches. The CDR3 spans 13 residues. Germline CDR1 MDHEN, CDR2 SYDVKM.

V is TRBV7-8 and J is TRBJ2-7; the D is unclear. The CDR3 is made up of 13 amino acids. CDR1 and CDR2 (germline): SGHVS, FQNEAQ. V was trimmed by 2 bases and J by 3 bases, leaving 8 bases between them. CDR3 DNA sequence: TGTGCCAGCAGCTTACCCGGGTACTACGAGCAGTACTTC. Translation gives CASSLPGYYEQYF.

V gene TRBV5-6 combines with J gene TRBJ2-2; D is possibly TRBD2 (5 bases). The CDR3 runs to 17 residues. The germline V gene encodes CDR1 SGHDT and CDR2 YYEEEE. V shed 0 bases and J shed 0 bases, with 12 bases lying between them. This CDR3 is CASSLGWEFSNTGELFF. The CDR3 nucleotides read TGTGCCAGCAGCTTGGGCTGGGAGTTTTCGAACACCGGGGAGCTGTTTTTT.

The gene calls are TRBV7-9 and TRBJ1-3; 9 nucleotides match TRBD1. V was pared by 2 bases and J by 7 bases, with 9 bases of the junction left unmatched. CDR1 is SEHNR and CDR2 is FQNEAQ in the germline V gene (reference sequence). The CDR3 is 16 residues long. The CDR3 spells CASSLLGTGRDNTIYF. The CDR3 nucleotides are TGTGCCAGCAGCTTACTCGGGACAGGGAGGGACAACACCATATATTTT.

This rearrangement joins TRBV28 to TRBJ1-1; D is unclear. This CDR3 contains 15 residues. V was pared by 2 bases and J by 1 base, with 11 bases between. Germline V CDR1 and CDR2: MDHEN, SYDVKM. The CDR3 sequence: CASSLPALKNTEAFF. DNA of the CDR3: TGTGCCAGCAGTTTACCGGCTTTGAAGAACACTGAAGCTTTCTTT.

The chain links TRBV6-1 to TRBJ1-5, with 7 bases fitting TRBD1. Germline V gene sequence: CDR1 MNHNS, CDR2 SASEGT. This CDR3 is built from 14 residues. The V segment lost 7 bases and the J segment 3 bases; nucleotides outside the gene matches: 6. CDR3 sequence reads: CASKTDRANQPQHF. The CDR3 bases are TGTGCCAGCAAGACAGACAGGGCCAATCAGCCCCAGCATTTT.

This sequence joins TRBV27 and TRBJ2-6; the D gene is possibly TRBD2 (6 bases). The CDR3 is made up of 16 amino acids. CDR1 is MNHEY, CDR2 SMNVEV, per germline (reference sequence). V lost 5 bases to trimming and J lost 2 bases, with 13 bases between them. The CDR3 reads CASSRRGSAGANVLTF. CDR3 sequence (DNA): TGTGCCAGCAGTCGGAGGGGATCGGCTGGGGCCAACGTCCTGACTTTC.